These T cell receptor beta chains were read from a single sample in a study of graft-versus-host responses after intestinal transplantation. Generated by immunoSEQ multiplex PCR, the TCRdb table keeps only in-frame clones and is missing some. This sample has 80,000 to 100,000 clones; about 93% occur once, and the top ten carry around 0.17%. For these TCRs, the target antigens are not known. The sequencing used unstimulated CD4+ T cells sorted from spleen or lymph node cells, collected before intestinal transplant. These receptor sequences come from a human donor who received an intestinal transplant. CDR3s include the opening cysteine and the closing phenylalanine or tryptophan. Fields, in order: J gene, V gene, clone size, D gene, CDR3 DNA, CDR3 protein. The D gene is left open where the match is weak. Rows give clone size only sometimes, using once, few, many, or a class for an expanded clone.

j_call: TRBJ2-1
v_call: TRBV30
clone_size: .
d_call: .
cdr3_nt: TGTGCCTGGAATCGAGGCGGTAGTGAGCAGTTCTTC
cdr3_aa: CAWNRGGSEQFF

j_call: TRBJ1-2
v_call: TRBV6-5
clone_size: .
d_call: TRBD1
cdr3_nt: TGTGCCAGCAGTTACACACAGGGGGCGAGTTACTATGGCTACACCTTC
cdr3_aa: CASSYTQGASYYGYTF

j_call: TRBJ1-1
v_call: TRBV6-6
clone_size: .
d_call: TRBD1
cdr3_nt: TGTGCCAGCAGCTTGACAGGGGAAGACACTGAAGCTTTCTTT
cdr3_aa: CASSLTGEDTEAFF

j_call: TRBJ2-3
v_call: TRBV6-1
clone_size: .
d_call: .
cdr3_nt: TGTGCCACGGGAAGGCTTGACAGCACAGATACGCAGTATTTT
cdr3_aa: CATGRLDSTDTQYF

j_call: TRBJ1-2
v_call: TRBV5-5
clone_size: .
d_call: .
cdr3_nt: TGTGCCAGCAGCTTGCTCACCGACGGGGGCTATGGCTACACCTTC
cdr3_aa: CASSLLTDGGYGYTF

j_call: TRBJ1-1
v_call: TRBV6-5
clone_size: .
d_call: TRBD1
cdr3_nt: TGTGCCAGCAGTTACAGACAGGGCAACACTGAAGCTTTCTTT
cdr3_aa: CASSYRQGNTEAFF

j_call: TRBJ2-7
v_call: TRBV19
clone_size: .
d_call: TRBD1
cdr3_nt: TGTGCCAGTAGTCCGGGACAGGGGATCCGGTACGAGCAGTACTTC
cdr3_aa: CASSPGQGIRYEQYF

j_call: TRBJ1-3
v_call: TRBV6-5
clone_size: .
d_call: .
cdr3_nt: TGTGCCAGCAGTTATGGGTGGGGCAGCTCTGGAAACACCATATATTTT
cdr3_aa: CASSYGWGSSGNTIYF

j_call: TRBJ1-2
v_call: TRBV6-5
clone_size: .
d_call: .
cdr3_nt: TGTGCCAGCAGTAAAATTTTACAGGACTATGGCTACACCTTC
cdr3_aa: CASSKILQDYGYTF

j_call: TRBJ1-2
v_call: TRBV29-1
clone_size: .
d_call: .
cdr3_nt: TGCAGCACCGACCTGGGAGGGAACTATGGCTACACCTTC
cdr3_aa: CSTDLGGNYGYTF

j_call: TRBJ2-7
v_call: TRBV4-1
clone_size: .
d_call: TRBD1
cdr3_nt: TGCGCCAGCAGCCAAGACAGGGGGCCTTTCTACGAGCAGTACTTC
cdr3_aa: CASSQDRGPFYEQYF

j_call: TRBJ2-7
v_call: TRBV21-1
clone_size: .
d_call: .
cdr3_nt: TGTGCCAGCAGCAAAGACCTAGCGGGGACCCACTCCTACGAGCAGTACTTC
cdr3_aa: CASSKDLAGTHSYEQYF

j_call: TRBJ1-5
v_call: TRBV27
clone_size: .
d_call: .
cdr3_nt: TGTGCCAGCAGTTTAGGCGGCGTTGGACCCCAGCATTTT
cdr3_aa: CASSLGGVGPQHF

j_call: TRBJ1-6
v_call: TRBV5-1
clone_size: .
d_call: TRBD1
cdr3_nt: TGCGCCAGCAGCGACCAGGGACAGTATAATTCACCCCTCCACTTT
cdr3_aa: CASSDQGQYNSPLHF

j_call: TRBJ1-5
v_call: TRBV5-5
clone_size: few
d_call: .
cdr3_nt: TGTGCCAGCAGCTTGGCGGCGGGGGATCAGCCCCAGCATTTT
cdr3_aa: CASSLAAGDQPQHF

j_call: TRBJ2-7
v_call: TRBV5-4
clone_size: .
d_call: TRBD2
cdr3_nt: TGTGCCAGCAGCGGCGGGGGGAAGACCTACGAGCAGTACTTC
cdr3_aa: CASSGGGKTYEQYF

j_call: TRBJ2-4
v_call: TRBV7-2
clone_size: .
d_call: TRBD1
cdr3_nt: TGTGCCAGCAGCCCCCTTAACAGGGGGTCCGCCAAAAACATTCAGTACTTC
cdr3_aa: CASSPLNRGSAKNIQYF

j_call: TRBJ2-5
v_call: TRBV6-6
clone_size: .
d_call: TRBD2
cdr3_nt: TGTGCCAGCAGTTACGGCGGGAGCGGGGAGACCCAGTACTTC
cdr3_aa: CASSYGGSGETQYF

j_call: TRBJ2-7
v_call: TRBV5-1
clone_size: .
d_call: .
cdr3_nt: TGCGCCAGCAGCTTGGACAGGTCCTACGAGCAGTACTTC
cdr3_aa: CASSLDRSYEQYF

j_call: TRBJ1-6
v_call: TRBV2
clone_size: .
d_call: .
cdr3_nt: TGTGCCAGCAGTGAAGAGAGGGTGGGTGGTCCCCTCCACTTT
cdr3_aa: CASSEERVGGPLHF

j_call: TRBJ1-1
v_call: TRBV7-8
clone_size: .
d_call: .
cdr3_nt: TGTGCCAGCAGCTTGAGAAAGCCGAACACTGAAGCTTTCTTT
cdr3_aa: CASSLRKPNTEAFF

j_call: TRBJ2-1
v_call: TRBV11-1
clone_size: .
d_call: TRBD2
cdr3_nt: TGTGCCAGCAGCTCCCTACTAGCGGGAGGGAGGAATGAGCAGTTCTTC
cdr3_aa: CASSSLLAGGRNEQFF

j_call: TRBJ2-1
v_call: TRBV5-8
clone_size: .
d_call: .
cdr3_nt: TGTGCCAGCAGCACAGGGTTGCTCCTCTACAATGAGCAGTTCTTC
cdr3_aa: CASSTGLLLYNEQFF

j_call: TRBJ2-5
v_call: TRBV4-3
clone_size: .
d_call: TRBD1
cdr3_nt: TGCGCCAGCAGCCGGGGGTCGGCAGGGGGTCGAGAGACCCAGTACTTC
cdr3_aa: CASSRGSAGGRETQYF

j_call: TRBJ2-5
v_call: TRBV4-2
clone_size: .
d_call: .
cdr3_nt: TGTGCCAGCAGCCAAGTAGGTAGCGGAATGTACCAAGAGACCCAGTACTTC
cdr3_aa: CASSQVGSGMYQETQYF

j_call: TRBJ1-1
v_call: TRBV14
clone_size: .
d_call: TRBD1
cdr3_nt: TGTGCCAGCAGCCAACAAACAGGGGGAAGCACTGAAGCTTTCTTT
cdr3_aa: CASSQQTGGSTEAFF

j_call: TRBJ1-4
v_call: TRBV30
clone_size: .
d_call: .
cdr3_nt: TGTGCCTGTGTGTCTGGGCAGGCGTTCAGACTGTTTTTT
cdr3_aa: CACVSGQAFRLFF

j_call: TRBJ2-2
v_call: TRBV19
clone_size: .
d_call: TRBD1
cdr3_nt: TGTGCCAGTAGTATGGGACAGGTAAACACCGGGGAGCTGTTTTTT
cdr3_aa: CASSMGQVNTGELFF